This is a list of T cell receptor beta chains from one sample in a study of blood T cell repertoires in COVID-19. Using immunoSEQ multiplex PCR, the repertoire was profiled, and TCRdb retains in-frame clones only, with some absent. Of about 370,000 clones in the sample, 85% to 90% were seen once. Sequencing input: PBMCs or T cells enriched from blood (not recorded which). The receptors originated from a man aged 18 to 35 who had recovered from COVID-19. CDR3s leave out the opening cysteine and the closing phenylalanine or tryptophan.

V gene: TRBV5-1
J gene: TRBJ2-3
CDR3 protein: ASSLSGAGLSATQY

V gene: TRBV19
J gene: TRBJ2-7
CDR3 protein: ASSKRWGGTYEQY

V gene: TRBV9
J gene: TRBJ2-1
CDR3 protein: ASSGGTQINEQF

V gene: TRBV18
J gene: TRBJ2-1
CDR3 protein: ASSPKASGNNEQF

V gene: TRBV7-9
J gene: TRBJ2-7
CDR3 protein: ASSLALGTASYEQY

V gene: TRBV6-5
J gene: TRBJ2-5
CDR3 protein: ASTPDRGAKETQY

V gene: TRBV2
J gene: TRBJ2-7
CDR3 protein: AGTGGLSSYEQY

V gene: TRBV28
J gene: TRBJ2-5
CDR3 protein: ASSISGRETQY

V gene: TRBV2
J gene: TRBJ1-4
CDR3 protein: ASSEGTGKLF

V gene: TRBV12-5
J gene: TRBJ2-1
CDR3 protein: ASGLIQSSYNEQF

V gene: TRBV5-4
J gene: TRBJ1-1
CDR3 protein: ASSLTGGASEAF

V gene: TRBV5-1
J gene: TRBJ2-7
CDR3 protein: ASHALTSGRGEQY